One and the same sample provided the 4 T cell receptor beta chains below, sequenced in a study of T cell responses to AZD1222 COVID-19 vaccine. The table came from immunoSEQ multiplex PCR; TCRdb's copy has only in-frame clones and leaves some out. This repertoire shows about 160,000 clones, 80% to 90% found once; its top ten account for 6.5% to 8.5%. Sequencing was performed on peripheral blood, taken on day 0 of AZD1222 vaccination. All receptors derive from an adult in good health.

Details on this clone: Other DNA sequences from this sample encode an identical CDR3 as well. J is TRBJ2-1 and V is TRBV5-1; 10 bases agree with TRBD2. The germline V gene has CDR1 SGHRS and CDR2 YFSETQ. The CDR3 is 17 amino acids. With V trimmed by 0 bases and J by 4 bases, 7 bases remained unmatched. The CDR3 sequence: CASSLVPSGGGYNEQFF. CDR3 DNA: TGCGCCAGCAGCTTGGTTCCTAGCGGGGGAGGTTACAATGAGCAGTTCTTC. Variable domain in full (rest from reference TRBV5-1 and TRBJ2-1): KAGVTQTPRYLIKTRGQQVTLSCSPISGHRSVSWYQQTPGQGLQFLFEYFSETQRNKGNFPGRFSGRQFSNSRSEMNVSTLELGDSALYLCASSLVPSGGGYNEQFFGPGTRLTVL.

The CDR3 region is CASSLPSGAGELFF. Here the CDR3 DNA reads TGTGCCAGCAGCCTCCCGTCAGGGGCCGGGGAGCTGTTTTTT. The J gene is TRBJ2-2, the V gene TRBV7-9; maybe TRBD1 (6 bases). Germline V gene lookup returns CDR1 SEHNR and CDR2 FQNEAQ (reference sequence). This CDR3 is built from 14 residues. V was shortened by 5 bases and J by 6 bases, with 13 bases between the two germline ends. Full variable domain (remainder filled in from reference TRBV7-9 and TRBJ2-2): DTGVSQNPRHKITKRGQNVTFRCDPISEHNRLYWYRQTLGQGPEFLTYFQNEAQLEKSRLLSDRFSAERPKGSFSTLEIQRTEQGDSAMYLCASSLPSGAGELFFGEGSRLTVL.

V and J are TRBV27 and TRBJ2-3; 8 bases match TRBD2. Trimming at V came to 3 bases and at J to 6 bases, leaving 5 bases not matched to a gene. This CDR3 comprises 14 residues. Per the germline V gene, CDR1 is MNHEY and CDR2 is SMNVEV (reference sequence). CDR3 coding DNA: TGTGCCAGCAGTTTCGCCGGGACTAGGGATACGCAGTATTTT. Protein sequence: CASSFAGTRDTQYF.

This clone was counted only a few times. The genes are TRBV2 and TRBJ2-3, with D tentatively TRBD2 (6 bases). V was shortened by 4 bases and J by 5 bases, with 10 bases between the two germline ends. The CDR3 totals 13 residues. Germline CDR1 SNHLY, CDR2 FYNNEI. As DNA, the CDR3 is TGTGCCAGCAGTGCATACGGGGGAGATACGCAGTATTTT. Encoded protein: CASSAYGGDTQYF. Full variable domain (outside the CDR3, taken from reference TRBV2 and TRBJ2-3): EPEVTQTPSHQVTQMGQEVILRCVPISNHLYFYWYRQILGQKVEFLVSFYNNEISEKSEIFDDQFSVERPDGSNFTLKIRSTKLEDSAMYFCASSAYGGDTQYFGPGTRLTVL.